This T cell receptor (beta chain) was captured in a study of cytomegalovirus exposure and HLA in healthy donors listed by TCRdb under 2017. For the wider study: According to an earlier analysis of 587 of the donors, roughly 180 million T cells yielded 100 million or so unique TCR beta sequences and 250 to 350 Gb of sequence data. About 300 gigabases of sequencing data and approximately 85 million unique TCR sequences were included in an early release covering around 600 HLA-typed donors. Of the roughly 400 genotyped donors, 81% fell in the genetic ancestry cluster associated with self-reported Caucasian donors. The study aimed to test whether signatures of past pathogen exposure could be identified by cataloging public T cell receptors. Using immunosequencing, the study profiled T cell repertoires from fewer than 700 subjects and related those repertoires to cytomegalovirus serostatus. In addition to the first cohort of approximately 670 subjects, a separate validation cohort of 120 different subjects was used. To predict cytomegalovirus infection status, the study brought together high-throughput TCR immunosequencing, statistical association of individual TCRs with disease status, and machine learning. A later analysis re-examined previously published TCR beta repertoires from more than 600 donors and added high-resolution HLA genotyping to investigate patterns of TCR occurrence. The later analysis used no new phenotypic data to find candidate immune exposures, relying instead on TCR beta sequences and their occurrence across donors. In an earlier analysis of roughly 540 of the donors, high-throughput TCR beta sequencing was used to judge whether each TCR beta V gene segment behaved as functional or pseudogenic. Donor age, sex, ethnicity and CMV serostatus were collected together with the repertoire data. In a later genetic analysis, genome-wide SNP genotypes for about 65% of the roughly 670 donors were used, and that subset was treated as a discovery cohort. Every repertoire in the discovery cohort had been generated on one and the same sequencing platform. Class I and class II HLA loci were covered by the typing at four-digit resolution. Typing coverage varied by locus: about 620-630 donors for A, B, C, DRB1 and DQB1; roughly 560 for DQA1; around 570 for DPA1; approximately 470 for DPB1. Roughly five DR-DQ haplotypes were handled as single units for association and clustering, since linkage in the cohort was strong. Across 398 genotyped donors of the cohort, an average of approximately 240,000 unique TCR beta nucleotide sequences per donor were sequenced, and approximately 17% of those sequences were non-productive.

Note on this clone: Which antigen it targets is not known. Base quality data are lacking; no much larger clone is found one base away.

Study-wide findings and limitations: Three of the identified cytomegalovirus-associated TCR beta chains were confirmed in vitro to be specific for cytomegalovirus antigens. The authors suggested that the approach could potentially be generalized to other disease states and immunological phenotypes. According to a later analysis, parvovirus B19, influenza, CMV and Epstein-Barr virus appeared linked to several top co-occurrence clusters. A further reported finding was that TCR beta sequences accurately predicted the HLA-A and HLA-B alleles for most subjects in the first cohort. Strong co-occurrence of HLA alleles, especially DR and DQ, made assigning TCR associations to individual alleles difficult. Broadly in line with IMGT annotations, most TCR beta V segments showed up in productive rearrangements about 90% or about 30% of the time in an earlier analysis of roughly 590 of the donors. Most CMV-associated TCR beta chains appeared to be HLA-restricted in a later analysis, and the HLA associations seemed to be driven largely by CMV exposure. The classifier was reported to diagnose cytomegalovirus status with high specificity and sensitivity in both the original cohort and the validation cohort. Roughly uniform sequencing depth across donors was assumed in presence/absence analyses, although this assumption may not hold. For the cohort, immune exposure information was limited to CMV serostatus. In a later analysis, TCR association rates were found to vary across HLA loci, with the most associated TCRs seen for DRB1 alleles and the fewest for HLA-C alleles. Compared with the 666-donor mean, donors in an Asian-associated ancestry cluster had fewer N-insertions in productive TCRs, according to a later genetic analysis. The earlier analysis of around 600 of the donors excluded around 17 rarely observed V segments, including chromosome 9 orphons, because counts were too low. The study gave a list of 150 to 200 TCR beta chains associated with cytomegalovirus. Because HLA typing was missing for some donors at each locus, association tests included only the typed subset. In this cohort, only TCR beta chains were sequenced, and detectable features were limited by the absence of alpha or paired-chain data. Specific HLA alleles were associated with over 15,000 TCR beta sequences at a false discovery rate of 0.05 in a later analysis. Correlated functional status among segregating V segments might be attributable to linkage disequilibrium, but an unknown experimental factor could not be ruled out. A later analysis found that HLA-associated TCR beta chains were more clonally expanded and had lower generation probabilities than equally common non-associated chains. The sequencing pipeline was judged likely to have produced a cluster of highly shared sequence variants as a technical artifact. A later genetic analysis associated a missense DCLRE1C variant with V-gene and J-gene trimming of TCR beta chains, and an independent cohort replicated the association. While some public TCRs were present in many individuals, most TCR sequences turned up only very rarely across donors.

Library preparation used the immunoSEQ multiplex PCR assay. A mixture of 60 forward primers for TCR Vbeta segments and 13 reverse primers for TCR Jbeta segments was used in the multiplex PCR. A multiplex PCR assay on genomic DNA amplified the CDR3 region of rearranged TCR beta genes. The Illumina HiSeq System was used to sequence the amplified TCR beta libraries as 87-base-pair reads. The paper's data handling went like this. A later analysis tallied approximately 87 million unique TCR beta chains across the 600 to 700 repertoires, and approximately 12 million of those chains were shared by two or more donors. A nearest-neighbor algorithm error-corrected the raw reads and collapsed the reads into unique sequences, merging closely related sequences to remove PCR and sequencing errors. To assign V, D and J gene segments, CDR3 sequences were aligned to IMGT reference sequences. For a sequence to be retained, a match of at least six nucleotides to both a V gene segment and a J gene segment was required. A rearrangement was called productive if the CDR3 had no stop codons and remained in frame with V and J, and every other rearrangement was called non-productive. Following IMGT convention, CDR3 was defined as the stretch from the second conserved V-encoded cysteine to the conserved J-encoded phenylalanine. In an earlier analysis of 550 to 650 of the donors, sequences lacking an unambiguous match to a single V gene segment were excluded. In an earlier analysis of 587 of the donors, a V segment was called functional when productive rearrangements were above 56.7%, and segregating when the standard deviation between donors exceeded 5%. A statistical classification framework was built for diagnosing cytomegalovirus status from the catalog of TCR beta chain sequences. In a later analysis, TCR nucleotide sequences were compared against IMGT/GENE-DB human TR gene sequences so that V and J genes could be assigned. Using the TCRdist pipeline, a later analysis assigned CDR3 sequences along with most-parsimonious VDJ recombination scenarios. In a later analysis, every TCR beta chain was defined by the combination of its CDR3 amino acid sequence and its V-gene family, and reads without a unique V-gene family were dropped. A later analysis removed over 500 highly shared, low-generation-probability nucleotide sequences to deal with suspected cross-contamination and a sequencing artifact. For each public chain, a later analysis derived a clonal expansion index from normalized ranks of inferred template counts within each repertoire. In a later analysis, generation probabilities were computed with a VDJ recombination model fitted to out-of-frame rearrangements, and the resulting probabilities were checked against IGoR. A later analysis scored TCR-TCR, TCR-HLA and TCR-CMV co-occurrence with hypergeometric tests, applying a repertoire-size bias correction to TCR pairs. To estimate false discovery rates, a later analysis permuted the HLA or CMV assignments 20 times. In a later analysis, co-occurring TCRs were grouped using DBSCAN, with TCRdist sequence similarity added in when clustering inside HLA-allele-positive subsets. Repertoires with fewer than 30,000 or more than 120,000 public chains, plus five repertoires with anomalous nucleotide sharing, were excluded from co-occurrence clustering. The table comes from immuneACCESS by way of TCRdb, which keeps in-frame sequences with V and J called. Part of the clones is missing from these tables; in studies checked, under half for an unresolved V gene and the rest for unknown reasons. D and trimming were read from the DNA, whereas the V and J calls and clone size are those reported in that table. Across this sample there are about 130,000 clones, with approximately 80% seen only once. The top ten clones comprise 2.7% of the sample.

The cohort comprised under 700 healthy bone marrow donors. At the time of sampling, every cohort member was nominally healthy, though immune exposures that went unrecorded were likely present. The donor was CMV seronegative and belonged to the group of 352 seronegative cohort members. A peripheral blood sample was provided by each donor, and peripheral blood mononuclear cells were used for TCR beta sequencing. Genomic DNA extraction from the blood cell samples was performed with the Qiagen DNeasy Blood Extraction Kit. Sequenced sample: PBMCs. The sequence was collected from a boy aged 2 to 10 in good health and CMV-seronegative.

DNA sequence: TGTGCCAGCAATATCCCAGGTTTGAGCAATCAGCCCCAGCATTTT. The encoded protein is CASNIPGLSNQPQHF. This sequence uses TRBV28 and TRBJ1-5; confidence is insufficient to name the D gene. Relative to germline, V is 7 bases shorter and J is 1 base shorter, with 14 bases between their ends. CDR1 is given as MDHEN and CDR2 as SYDVKM, both from the germline V gene. Measured from the cysteine to the phenylalanine, the CDR3 is 15 residues long. Just the 45-base CDR3 DNA is kept, in frame starting at base 1. Where the CDR3 stops, the reference TRBV28 and TRBJ1-5 genes take over; the full variable domain is DVKVTQSSRYLVKRTGEKVFLECVQDMDHENMFWYRQDPGLGLRLIYFSYDVKMKEKGDIPEGYSVSREKKERFSLILESASTNQTSMYLCASNIPGLSNQPQHFGDGTRLSIL.